This T cell receptor (beta chain) was sequenced for a study of beta chain features in type 1 diabetes (dated by TCRdb to the late 2010s). About the investigation overall: Mean age, gender distribution, total cell number and subset yield were not different between patients and healthy donors. Across all samples, approximately 100 million sorted cells were examined, and cell number per subset correlated strongly with RNA yield. In the study, TCRB repertoires of sorted circulating CD4+ T cell subsets from recently diagnosed type 1 diabetes patients were compared with those of matched healthy donors. Regulatory and stem cell-like memory subsets were obtained from only 8 patients and roughly 8 healthy donors, while naive and central memory subsets were obtained from all 30 or so donors.

From each donor, a single peripheral blood sample of 95 to 150 mL on average was drawn into heparinised tubes. A BD FACSAria II and a panel including CD45RO, CCR7, CD25, CD127, CD95 and CD27 were used to sort naive, central memory, regulatory and stem cell-like memory CD4+ T cells. All sorted populations exceeded 95% purity. PBMCs were isolated right away by Lymphoprep density gradient centrifugation and were stained directly, without culture. To minimize batch effects, samples were stained and sorted in pairs, one healthy donor with one patient per experiment. The CDR3, from cysteine to phenylalanine, totals 14 residues. The sequence is cut down to CDR3 DNA, 42 bases in frame from base 1. V gives up 1 base and J gives up 5 bases, and the segment between their germline ends measures 11 bases. The germline V gene (reference sequence) provides CDR1 SSHAT and CDR2 FNYEAQ. Details on this clone: Its antigen is still unknown. No clone much larger than this one lies a single base away; base qualities are absent.

Study-wide findings and limitations: Because cDNA was sequenced instead of genomic DNA, activated cells with high expression could be over-represented, although the groups did not differ in activation or CD3 levels. Type 1 diabetes patients showed a moderate but significant shortening of TCRB CDR3 length in all four CD4+ subsets. The naive, central memory and regulatory TCRB repertoires appeared to resemble one another more closely among patients than among healthy donors. Because the HLA sub-analyses included only small numbers of individuals, any influence of HLA type on TCRB rearrangement was left unresolved. At VDJ recombination sites, type 1 diabetes patients had fewer insertions and more deleted nucleotides, which implies abnormalities in thymic rearrangement. PCR might favor shorter templates, but patient and control samples were amplified and corrected together, so any skew would affect both groups equally.

The entire isolated RNA was reverse transcribed using the High Capacity cDNA Reverse Transcription Kit, and thus expressed TCRB transcripts were sequenced. Deep immunoSEQ sequencing was applied to naive, central memory and regulatory T cell samples, giving an average of about 3.8 million total reads per sample. Sorted cells were lysed in RLT buffer and RNA was extracted with DNase-treated RNeasy Micro or Mini kits, depending on cell number. Each cell subset was processed on its own to prevent cross-contamination, while patient and healthy donor samples were processed together. TCRB sequences were amplified from cDNA with the immunoSEQ multiplex PCR, producing 87-bp fragments spanning the CDR3 region. The amplicons were sequenced using the Illumina HiSeq platform. Under the source paper's analysis protocol: Synthetic template baselines were used to correct PCR bias computationally, reads within Hamming distance 2 were collapsed, and singletons that could not be merged were discarded. Reads were aligned against IMGT so that V, D and J genes, CDR3 length and insertions or deletions at six rearrangement sites could be assigned. Within each subset, clonotype counts were normalized to the number of sorted cells before true diversity and Gini coefficients were calculated with the tcR R package. Repertoire sharing was quantified using the overlap coefficient calculated on TCRB nucleotide sequences. Entries here come from immuneACCESS through TCRdb and include only in-frame sequences with V and J called. Some clones fail to appear in such tables; in the studies checked, an unresolved V gene covers under half of the shortfall, and the cause of the remainder is unknown. Clone size and V and J calls were adopted from that table, with D and trimming inferred from the DNA. The sample has some 140,000 clones on record, about 8.7% of them singletons. Of the sample, approximately 0.68% falls within the top ten clones.

The sequence is built from TRBV7-7 and TRBJ2-5; TRBD2 is possibly the D segment (6 matching bases). This receptor was taken from a man aged 18 to 30 in good health. The sequenced sample consisted of central memory CD4+ T cells from blood. At the DNA level, the sequence is TGTGCCAGCAGCTTAGGCGGGGCCCGGGAGACCCAGTACTTC. This encodes CASSLGGARETQYF.